These T cell receptor beta chains were read from a single sample in a study of T cell responses to AZD1222 COVID-19 vaccine. Measured with immunoSEQ multiplex PCR; TCRdb has only the in-frame clones, and not every one. This sample carries around 150,000 clones, roughly 92% of them seen once, and the ten largest clones take about 4.8%. The sequences come from peripheral blood, collected on day 0 of AZD1222 vaccination. The source is an adult in good health. The CDR3 runs from the conserved cysteine through the conserved F or W. Each record gives: J gene, D gene, V gene, clone size, CDR3 protein, CDR3 DNA. D genes are given only for firm matches. The size field is filled for only some rows; it gives once, few, many or a size class.

>TRBJ2-1|TRBD1|TRBV5-1|.
CASSRPGQDTEQFF
TGCGCCAGCAGCCGACCGGGACAGGACACTGAGCAGTTCTTC
>TRBJ1-2|TRBD1|TRBV19|.
CASSTDRGSGYTF
TGTGCCAGTAGTACAGACAGGGGAAGTGGCTACACCTTC
>TRBJ2-1|TRBD1|TRBV7-8|.
CASSPRQGHNEQFF
TGTGCCAGCAGCCCCCGACAGGGGCACAATGAGCAGTTCTTC
>TRBJ1-1|.|TRBV7-9|.
CASNPPVDPSNTEAFF
TGTGCCAGCAACCCCCCCGTCGACCCTTCGAACACTGAAGCTTTCTTT
>TRBJ1-5|.|TRBV7-2|.
CASSWGDGPQHF
TGTGCCAGCAGCTGGGGGGATGGGCCCCAGCATTTT
>TRBJ1-4|.|TRBV5-1|.
CASSIEGRNEKLFF
TGCGCCAGCTCGATCGAAGGGCGTAATGAAAAACTGTTTTTT
>TRBJ2-5|.|TRBV28|.
CASSPPHITQYF
TGTGCCAGCAGTCCCCCACATATAACCCAGTACTTC
>TRBJ2-7|TRBD1|TRBV7-7|.
CASSPRSGGLYEQYF
TGTGCTAGCAGCCCCCGCTCAGGGGGTCTATACGAGCAGTACTTC
>TRBJ2-7|TRBD1|TRBV6-6|.
CASSEIGTANF
TGTGCCAGCAGTGAGATCGGGACAGCCAACTTC
>TRBJ2-7|.|TRBV7-2|.
CASSWDGGEQYF
TGTGCCAGCAGCTGGGATGGAGGTGAGCAGTACTTC
>TRBJ2-7|.|TRBV3-1/TRBV3-2|once
CASSQVGVGSYEQYF
TGTGCCAGCAGCCAAGTGGGCGTAGGATCCTACGAGCAGTACTTC
>TRBJ2-1|TRBD1|TRBV6-1|.
CASSEVRTGANEQFF
TGTGCCAGCAGTGAAGTTCGGACAGGGGCCAATGAGCAGTTCTTC
>TRBJ1-5|.|TRBV6-5|.
CASRKTVGSNQPQHF
TGTGCCAGCAGGAAGACAGTCGGAAGCAATCAGCCCCAGCATTTT
>TRBJ2-4|TRBD2|TRBV15|.
CATSRGGGGPVGMAQYF
TGTGCCACCAGCAGAGGGGGCGGGGGGCCTGTGGGGATGGCTCAGTACTTC
>TRBJ2-5|TRBD2|TRBV6-5|.
CASSDPTSHETQYF
TGTGCCAGCAGCGACCCGACTAGCCACGAGACCCAGTACTTC
>TRBJ1-1|.|TRBV7-9|.
CASSFGQAWNTEAFF
TGTGCCAGCAGCTTCGGGCAGGCCTGGAACACTGAAGCTTTCTTT
>TRBJ1-2|.|TRBV12-3/TRBV12-4|.
CASSPHNYGYTF
TGTGCCAGCAGTCCTCATAACTATGGCTACACCTTC
>TRBJ2-3|TRBD2|TRBV11-3|.
CASSLGVRGGQTDTQYF
TGTGCCAGCAGCTTAGGAGTCCGGGGGGGCCAGACAGATACGCAGTATTTT